A single sample gave rise to the 8 T cell receptor beta chains below, sequenced in a study of pediatric ulcerative colitis. Data came from immunoSEQ multiplex PCR; TCRdb stores just in-frame clones and leaves some out. This sample yields over 30,000 clones, of which around 80% are seen a single time; about 1.1% belongs to the top ten. During colonoscopy, one to two rectal pinch biopsies were collected. The sequencing sample was made of gut tissue. These receptor sequences come from a boy younger than 18 with mild ulcerative colitis.

The chain couples TRBV5-1 to TRBJ1-1; the D gene is possibly TRBD1 (5 bases). Trimming took off 4 bases at V and 1 base at J, with 8 bases between the two ends. The CDR3 extends over 13 amino acids. The germline V gene encodes CDR1 SGHRS and CDR2 YFSETQ. CDR3 residues: CASSTGQNTEAFF. CDR3 DNA: TGCGCCAGCAGCACAGGACAGAACACTGAAGCTTTCTTT.

The J gene is TRBJ1-1, the V gene TRBV2; D is uncertain. The CDR3 loop spans 11 amino acids. Per the germline V gene, CDR1 is SNHLY and CDR2 is FYNNEI. Deletions cut 6 bases from V and 8 bases from J, with 10 bases between. CDR3 in amino acids: CASSPTGEAFF. DNA for the CDR3: TGTGCCAGCAGCCCAACGGGGGAAGCTTTCTTT.

This chain joins TRBV11-2 and TRBJ1-1; tentatively, D is TRBD1 (5 bases). V was shortened by 4 bases and J by 1 base, with 7 bases between the two germline ends. Germline V gene sequence: CDR1 SGHAT, CDR2 FQNNGV. The CDR3 consists of 13 residues. Written as DNA, the CDR3 is TGTGCCAGCAGCTCTCAGGGGAACACTGAAGCTTTCTTT. Protein product: CASSSQGNTEAFF.

This chain links TRBV25-1 with TRBJ2-5; D is possibly TRBD2 (6 bases). Looked up from germline, CDR1 is MGHDK and CDR2 is SYGVNS. CDR3 size: 11 residues. Deletions cut 4 bases from V and 8 bases from J, with 8 bases between. CDR3 sequence reads: CASSAGVTQYF. CDR3 DNA: TGTGCCAGCAGTGCGGGGGTCACCCAGTACTTC.

The V call is TRBV5-3, the J call TRBJ1-2, with a weak D call TRBD1 (6 bases). TRBV5-3 is recorded as an ORF, its role being uncertain. The V end was cut by 3 bases, the J end by 2 bases, with 14 bases between. The CDR3 has 15 amino acids. The CDR3 here is CARSSGQTANYGYTF. The CDR3 nucleotides read TGTGCCAGAAGCTCAGGACAGACAGCAAACTATGGCTACACCTTC.

The chain has TRBV7-2 and TRBJ1-3; unclear D gene. Trimming removed 0 bases from V and 0 bases from J, with 9 bases in between. CDR1 and CDR2 (germline): SGHTA, FQGNSA. There are 16 residues in the CDR3. The CDR3 sequence is CASSLAAQSSGNTIYF. The CDR3 nucleotides read TGTGCCAGCAGCTTAGCAGCCCAGAGCTCTGGAAACACCATATATTTT. Full variable domain (outside the CDR3, taken from reference TRBV7-2 and TRBJ1-3): GAGVSQSPSNKVTEKGKDVELRCDPISGHTALYWYRQSLGQGLEFLIYFQGNSAPDKSGLPSDRFSAERTGGSVSTLTIQRTQQEDSAVYLCASSLAAQSSGNTIYFGEGSWLTVV.

This clone came up a few times. The genes are TRBV30 and TRBJ1-6; possibly TRBD1 for D (6 bases). This CDR3 region has 14 residues. Germline values: CDR1 GTSNPN, CDR2 SVGIG (reference sequence). Trimming shortened V by 1 base and J by 7 bases, and 11 bases separated the two germline ends. The CDR3 loop is CAWSGGGPNSPLHF. DNA for the CDR3: TGTGCCTGGAGTGGAGGGGGACCCAATTCACCCCTCCACTTT.

The chain employs TRBV19 and TRBJ1-2; D gene uncertain. Trimming removed 2 bases at V and 8 bases at J, with 12 bases between. There are 13 residues in the CDR3. CDR1 is LNHDA and CDR2 is SQIVND in the germline V gene (reference sequence). The CDR3 region is CASSIRANRGYTF. Here the CDR3 DNA reads TGTGCCAGTAGTATAAGGGCCAATCGGGGCTACACCTTC.